Listed here are 16 T cell receptor beta chains from one sample, sequenced in a study of follicular helper T cells after annual influenza vaccination. Only in-frame clones appear in the TCRdb table, and some are missing; sequencing was by immunoSEQ multiplex PCR. The sample holds some 10,000 clones, less than 80% seen once. Sequenced here: CXCR5- memory CD4+ T cells sorted from blood, sampled 6 weeks after influenza vaccination. The receptor set was obtained from an adult who received the influenza vaccine.

The chain couples TRBV6-5 to TRBJ1-1; possible D gene TRBD1, 6 bases. With 8 bases removed from V and 8 bases from J, the gap between germline ends came to 15 bases. This CDR3 comprises 12 residues. Germline CDR1 MNHEY, CDR2 SVGAGI. The CDR3 here is CASASPRGEAFF. The CDR3 bases are TGTGCCAGCGCCAGCCCCAGGGGCGAAGCTTTCTTT.

The gene calls are TRBV18 and TRBJ2-6, with D possibly called TRBD1 or TRBD2 (6 bases each). CDR1 and CDR2 from the germline V gene are KGHSH and LQKENI. This CDR3 is 15 amino acids long. V lost 2 bases and J 2 bases, leaving 7 bases between the germline ends. The DNA of the CDR3 is TGTGCCAGCTCACCAGGGGGGCCTGGGGCCAACGTCCTGACTTTC. It translates to CASSPGGPGANVLTF.

This clone was recorded only once. This chain uses TRBV5-8 with TRBJ2-1, with 8 bases matching TRBD1. The trim removed 4 bases at V and 2 bases at J, leaving 8 bases unmatched. CDR3 length: 16 amino acids. Germline CDR1 is SGHTS and CDR2 is YDEGEE. CDR3 in amino acids: CASSSMDREAYNEQFF. The CDR3 nucleotides read TGTGCCAGCAGCAGTATGGACAGGGAGGCCTACAATGAGCAGTTCTTC.

Remarks on this clone: A junction end diverges from the germline sequence, so it may reflect a read error. The V gene is TRBV7-2, the J gene TRBJ2-2; 8 bases align to TRBD2. The CDR3 is 15 residues long. Germline V CDR1 and CDR2: SGHTA, FQGNSA. DNA for the CDR3: TGTGCCAGCAGCATAGCGGGGTATAACACCGGGGAGCTGTTTTTT. Translating it yields CASSIAGYNTGELFF.

This chain uses TRBV9 with TRBJ2-2, with D possibly matching TRBD2 (5 bases). The CDR3 has 14 residues. Germline lookup yields CDR1 SGDLS and CDR2 YYNGEE. Trimming cost V 0 bases and J 6 bases, with 9 bases left between them. This CDR3 is CASSVERESGELFF. CDR3 sequence (DNA): TGTGCCAGCAGCGTAGAAAGGGAGTCCGGGGAGCTGTTTTTT.

The V and J genes are TRBV18 and TRBJ2-1; D gene ambiguous. Trimming shortened V by 1 base and J by 6 bases, and 7 bases separated the two germline ends. The CDR3 sequence is 13 residues long. Per the germline V gene, CDR1 is KGHSH and CDR2 is LQKENI. CDR3 region: CASSPQSSNEQFF. In DNA, the CDR3 is TGTGCCAGCTCACCACAATCGTCCAATGAGCAGTTCTTC.

The chain employs TRBV19 and TRBJ1-1; 8 positions match TRBD1. Germline V gene sequence: CDR1 LNHDA, CDR2 SQIVND (reference sequence). The CDR3 loop spans 15 amino acids. With V trimmed by 3 bases and J by 7 bases, 10 bases remained unmatched. The DNA of the CDR3 is TGTGCCAGTAGTATGGGCAGGGGGCTATGGGTTGAAGCTTTCTTT. Protein product: CASSMGRGLWVEAFF.

The V call is TRBV11-1, the J call TRBJ1-5; D perhaps matches TRBD1 (5 bases). Deletions cut 1 base from V and 2 bases from J, with 9 bases between. The CDR3 loop spans 15 amino acids. Germline loops: CDR1 SGHAT, CDR2 FQDESV (reference sequence). The CDR3: CASSLDGARNQPQHF. As DNA, the CDR3 is TGTGCCAGCAGCTTAGATGGGGCACGCAATCAGCCCCAGCATTTT.

The chain is built from TRBV6-1 and TRBJ1-1; D ambiguous. This CDR3 has 14 residues. Germline-derived CDR1 and CDR2 are MNHNS and SASEGT. V was pared by 7 bases and J by 6 bases, with 18 bases between. CDR3 nucleotides: TGTGCCAGCATTGATCTGGGGTGGTACGCTGAAGCTTTCTTT. Residues: CASIDLGWYAEAFF.

V and J are TRBV4-1 and TRBJ2-5, with 9 positions matching TRBD2. This CDR3 contains 16 residues. The germline gives CDR1 MGHRA, CDR2 YSYEKL. Trimming at V came to 2 bases and at J to 1 base, leaving 5 bases not matched to a gene. The CDR3 reads CASSQIPTSGQETQYF. For the CDR3, the DNA is TGCGCCAGCAGCCAAATACCGACTAGCGGCCAAGAGACCCAGTACTTC.

The chain employs TRBV5-4 and TRBJ1-2; 9 nucleotides agree with TRBD1. There are 13 residues in the CDR3. CDR1 and CDR2 (germline): SGHNT, YYREEE (reference sequence). J lost 3 bases, V lost 4 bases, and 1 base had no gene match. The CDR3 sequence: CASSRDRDYGYTF. The CDR3 DNA is TGTGCCAGCAGCCGGGACAGGGACTATGGCTACACCTTC.

The V call is TRBV7-3, the J call TRBJ1-6; D call uncertain. CDR1 and CDR2 from the germline V gene are SGHTA and FQGTGA. The CDR3 spans 16 residues. The V and J ends lost 3 bases and 1 base respectively, with 10 bases between them. Here the CDR3 reads CASSFRERSYNSPLHF. The CDR3 bases are TGTGCCAGCAGCTTTCGGGAGCGGTCCTATAATTCACCCCTCCACTTT.

The V and J genes are TRBV19 and TRBJ1-2; D not certain. In germline, CDR1 is LNHDA, CDR2 SQIVND (reference sequence). Trimming removed 4 bases from V and 8 bases from J, with 11 bases in between. The CDR3 covers 12 residues. CDR3 sequence reads: CASSTSFEGYTF. The CDR3 region has the DNA TGTGCCAGTAGTACTTCCTTTGAGGGCTACACCTTC.

This chain joins TRBV19 and TRBJ1-3; D gene unclear. The CDR3 is made up of 13 amino acids. V gave up 2 bases and J gave up 4 bases, with 6 bases separating them. The germline V gene has CDR1 LNHDA and CDR2 SQIVND (reference sequence). The CDR3 DNA reads TGTGCCAGTAGTATAAGCGGGGGAAACACCATATATTTT. Translated, it gives CASSISGGNTIYF.

The count of this clone is one. This chain uses TRBV7-6 with TRBJ1-5; 10 bases agree with TRBD1. The CDR3 has 15 residues. The V gene end was trimmed by 5 bases and the J gene end by 7 bases; junction bases not matched to a gene: 8. The V gene's germline CDR1 is SGHVS and CDR2 FNYEAQ. The CDR3 region is CASSPGTGAIQPQHF. CDR3 DNA sequence: TGTGCCAGCAGCCCGGGGACAGGGGCGATCCAGCCCCAGCATTTT.

V usage is TRBV7-3 and J usage is TRBJ2-5; 11 bases are shared with TRBD1. Germline V gene lookup returns CDR1 SGHTA and CDR2 FQGTGA. V shed 5 bases, J shed 2 bases, and the junction held 7 bases outside the gene matches. CDR3 length equals 16 residues. As DNA, the CDR3 is TGTGCCAGCAGCCCGGGGGACAGGGGGGAGCAAGAGACCCAGTACTTC. Translating gives CASSPGDRGEQETQYF.